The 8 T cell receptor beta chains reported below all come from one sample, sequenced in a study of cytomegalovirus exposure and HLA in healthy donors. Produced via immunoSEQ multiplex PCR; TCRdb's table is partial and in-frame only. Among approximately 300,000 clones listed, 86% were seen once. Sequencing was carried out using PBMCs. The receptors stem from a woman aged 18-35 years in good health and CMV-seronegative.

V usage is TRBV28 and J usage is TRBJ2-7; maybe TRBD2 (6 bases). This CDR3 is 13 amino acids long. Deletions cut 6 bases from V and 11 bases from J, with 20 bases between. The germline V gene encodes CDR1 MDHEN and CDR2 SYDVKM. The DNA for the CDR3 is TGTGCCAGCAGCCGGGCCACCGTCGAGCGGGAGTACTTC. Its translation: CASSRATVEREYF.

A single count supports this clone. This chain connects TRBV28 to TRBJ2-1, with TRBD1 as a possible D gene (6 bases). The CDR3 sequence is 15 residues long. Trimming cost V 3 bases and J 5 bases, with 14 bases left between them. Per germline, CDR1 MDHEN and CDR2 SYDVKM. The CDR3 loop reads CASSLPAQGNNEQFF. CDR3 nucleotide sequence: TGTGCCAGCAGTTTGCCAGCACAGGGTAACAATGAGCAGTTCTTC.

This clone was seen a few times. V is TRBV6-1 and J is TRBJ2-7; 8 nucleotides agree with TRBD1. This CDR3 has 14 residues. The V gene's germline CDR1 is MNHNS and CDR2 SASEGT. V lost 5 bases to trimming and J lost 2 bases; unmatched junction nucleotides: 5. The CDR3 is CASSPETGAYEQYF. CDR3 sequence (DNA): TGTGCCAGCAGTCCTGAGACAGGGGCCTACGAGCAGTACTTC.

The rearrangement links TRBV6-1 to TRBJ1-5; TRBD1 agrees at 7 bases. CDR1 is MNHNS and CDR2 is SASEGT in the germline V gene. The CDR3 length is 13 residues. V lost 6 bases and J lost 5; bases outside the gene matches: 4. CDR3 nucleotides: TGTGCCAGCAGAAACCAGGGGGATCAGCCCCAGCATTTT. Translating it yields CASRNQGDQPQHF.

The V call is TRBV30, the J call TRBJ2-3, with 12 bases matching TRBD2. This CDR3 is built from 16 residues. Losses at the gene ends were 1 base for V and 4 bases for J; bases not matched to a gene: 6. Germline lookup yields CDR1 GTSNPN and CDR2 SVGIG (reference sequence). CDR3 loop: CAWSATSGSVADTQYF. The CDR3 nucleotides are TGTGCCTGGAGTGCGACTAGCGGGAGTGTAGCAGATACGCAGTATTTT.

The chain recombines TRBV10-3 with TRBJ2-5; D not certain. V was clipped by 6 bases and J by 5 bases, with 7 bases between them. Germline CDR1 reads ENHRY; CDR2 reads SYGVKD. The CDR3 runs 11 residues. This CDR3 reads CAIRSLETQYF. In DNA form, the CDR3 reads TGTGCCATCAGGAGCTTGGAGACCCAGTACTTC.

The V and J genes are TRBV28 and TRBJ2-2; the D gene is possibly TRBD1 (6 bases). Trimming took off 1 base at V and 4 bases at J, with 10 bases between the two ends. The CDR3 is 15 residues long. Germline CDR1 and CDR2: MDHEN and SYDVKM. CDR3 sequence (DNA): TGTGCCAGCAGTTTATCGAGCAGGGGCACCGGGGAGCTGTTTTTT. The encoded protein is CASSLSSRGTGELFF. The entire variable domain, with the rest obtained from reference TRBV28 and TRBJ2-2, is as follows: DVKVTQSSRYLVKRTGEKVFLECVQDMDHENMFWYRQDPGLGLRLIYFSYDVKMKEKGDIPEGYSVSREKKERFSLILESASTNQTSMYLCASSLSSRGTGELFFGEGSRLTVL.

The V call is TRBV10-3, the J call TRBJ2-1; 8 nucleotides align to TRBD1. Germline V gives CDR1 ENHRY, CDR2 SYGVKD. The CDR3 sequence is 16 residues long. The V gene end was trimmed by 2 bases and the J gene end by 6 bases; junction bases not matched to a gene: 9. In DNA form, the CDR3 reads TGTGCCATCAGTGAGGGGACAGGTTCTCGCCTCAATGAGCAGTTCTTC. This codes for CAISEGTGSRLNEQFF.